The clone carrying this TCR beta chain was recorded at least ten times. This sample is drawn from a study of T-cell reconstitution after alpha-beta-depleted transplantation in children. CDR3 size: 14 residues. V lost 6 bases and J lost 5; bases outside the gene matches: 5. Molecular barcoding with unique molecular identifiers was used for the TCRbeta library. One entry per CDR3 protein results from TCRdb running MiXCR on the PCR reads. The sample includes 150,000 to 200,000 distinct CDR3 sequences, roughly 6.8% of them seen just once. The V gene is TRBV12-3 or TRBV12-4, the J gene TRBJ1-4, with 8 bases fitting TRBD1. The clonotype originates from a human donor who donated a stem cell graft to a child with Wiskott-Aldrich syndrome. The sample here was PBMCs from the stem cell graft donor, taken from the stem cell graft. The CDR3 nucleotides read TGTGCCAGCAGAACCGGGACAGGCAATGAAAAACTGTTTTTT. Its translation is CASRTGTGNEKLFF.